This note documents a single T cell receptor (beta chain) sequence. Its antigen is unidentified. The CDR3 runs 13 residues. Per germline, CDR1 SGHAT and CDR2 FQDESV (reference sequence). V was clipped by 3 bases and J by 6 bases, with 9 bases between them. This sample is drawn from a study of T cell responses to AZD1222 COVID-19 vaccine. Overall study results and limits: Clonal diversity was possibly underestimated, and white British individuals and females predominated among donors. At 160-218 and 743-854, vaccine-associated CD4 TCRs were dominant, and they spanned spike. Nearly half of spike-specific TCRs reportedly target unmutated variant regions.

TCRdb's copy holds only in-frame clones and misses some; the assay was immunoSEQ multiplex PCR. Of approximately 28,000 clones listed, roughly 90% were seen once; the top ten hold 6.5% to 9.5%. Sequenced here: peripheral blood, sampled 28 days after the second AZD1222 dose. The source of this sequence is an adult who received the AZD1222 COVID-19 vaccine. The gene calls are TRBV11-1 and TRBJ1-5, with a weak D call TRBD1 (5 bases). DNA for the CDR3: TGTGCCAGCAGCTTGGCAGGGCGTCAGCCCCAGCATTTT. Amino acids: CASSLAGRQPQHF.